The 28 T cell receptor beta chains given below trace back to one sample, sequenced in a study of technical replicates of blood from a handful of donors. Libraries were prepared by immunoSEQ multiplex PCR; TCRdb keeps only in-frame clonotypes and omits some of them. The table includes 65,000 to 90,000 clones, less than 99% detected once. Sample: T cells isolated from PBMCs. These receptors all come from a human donor in good health.

J is TRBJ2-3 and V is TRBV25-1, with 15 bases fitting TRBD2. The CDR3 is made up of 16 amino acids. Germline V lookup: CDR1 MGHDK, CDR2 SYGVNS. V lost 4 bases and J lost 7; bases outside the gene matches: 6. CDR3: CASSARGTSGRNTQYF. The CDR3 DNA follows: TGTGCCAGCAGTGCCCGTGGGACTAGCGGGAGGAATACGCAGTATTTT.

The genes are TRBV6-6 and TRBJ2-2; TRBD1 matches at 8 bases. This CDR3 is 15 amino acids long. Germline values: CDR1 MNHNY, CDR2 SVGAGI (reference sequence). V trimming: 7 bases; J trimming: 6 bases; junction bases outside the gene matches: 10. CDR3 coding DNA: TGTGCCAGCATAAGGACAGGGCATAGGGCCGGGGAGCTGTTTTTT. Encoded protein: CASIRTGHRAGELFF.

This chain links TRBV28 with TRBJ2-1; 14 bases match TRBD2. Germline trimming cut 6 bases from V and 7 bases from J; bases unmatched to any gene: 11. Looked up from germline, CDR1 is MDHEN and CDR2 is SYDVKM. The CDR3 is made up of 17 amino acids. CDR3 sequence reads: CASSRDGLAGGLNEQFF. The CDR3 DNA is TGTGCCAGCAGCCGAGACGGACTAGCGGGGGGCCTAAATGAGCAGTTCTTC.

The V and J genes are TRBV7-9 and TRBJ2-7; 10 nucleotides agree with TRBD1. This CDR3 has 15 residues. In germline, CDR1 is SEHNR, CDR2 FQNEAQ (reference sequence). With V trimmed by 3 bases and J by 3 bases, 5 bases remained unmatched. The CDR3 coding sequence is TGTGCCAGCAGCTTCGACGGGACAGGGGACTACGAGCAGTACTTC. It codes for CASSFDGTGDYEQYF.

This chain joins TRBV19 and TRBJ1-2; D may be TRBD1 (6 bases). CDR1 is LNHDA and CDR2 is SQIVND in the germline V gene (reference sequence). The CDR3 length is 14 residues. V was clipped by 5 bases and J by 5 bases, with 15 bases between them. This chain's CDR3 is CASSPAGARYGYTF. The CDR3 nucleotides are TGTGCCAGTAGTCCTGCGGGGGCTCGGTATGGCTACACCTTC.

V usage is TRBV19 and J usage is TRBJ1-5, with 10 bases aligning to TRBD1. The CDR3 is 15 residues long. Per germline, CDR1 LNHDA and CDR2 SQIVND (reference sequence). V dropped 7 bases and J dropped 4; count of bases not matched to a gene: 7. The chain's CDR3 is CASTKPGQGNQPQHF. The CDR3 DNA reads TGTGCCAGTACTAAGCCGGGACAGGGGAATCAGCCCCAGCATTTT.

CDR3 sequence: CASSSPSHRGSSYEQYF. CDR3 coding DNA: TGTGCCAGCAGCTCCCCTTCTCACAGGGGAAGCTCCTACGAGCAGTACTTC. The genes are TRBV11-2 and TRBJ2-7; 7 bases align to TRBD1. This CDR3 is 17 amino acids long. Germline V lookup: CDR1 SGHAT, CDR2 FQNNGV. Trimming cost V 4 bases and J 0 bases; bases outside gene matches: 12.

V gene TRBV5-1 combines with J gene TRBJ1-1, with D possibly matching TRBD1 (5 bases). CDR1 and CDR2 from the germline V gene are SGHRS and YFSETQ. Between the trimmed V and J ends, which lost 0 bases and 8 bases, there was a span of 8 bases. The CDR3 sequence is 12 residues long. CDR3 residues: CASSLDGGEAFF. Here the CDR3 DNA reads TGCGCCAGCAGCTTGGACGGGGGAGAAGCTTTCTTT.

V is TRBV6-5 and J is TRBJ2-1; 13 bases align to TRBD2. This CDR3 spans 16 amino acids. The germline gives CDR1 MNHEY, CDR2 SVGAGI. V trimming: 2 bases; J trimming: 4 bases; junction bases outside the gene matches: 2. The CDR3 region is CASSYGTSGIYNEQFF. The CDR3 DNA sequence: TGTGCCAGCAGTTACGGGACTAGCGGGATTTACAATGAGCAGTTCTTC.

This clone was detected only once. This chain uses TRBV28 with TRBJ2-1, with 10 bases lining up with TRBD1. Germline V gives CDR1 MDHEN, CDR2 SYDVKM. J lost 6 bases, V lost 1 base, and 6 bases had no gene match. The CDR3 has 16 residues. CDR3 amino acids: CASSLFLRDRGNEQFF. The CDR3 DNA sequence: TGTGCCAGCAGTTTATTTCTCCGGGACAGGGGCAATGAGCAGTTCTTC.

The chain joins TRBV28 to TRBJ2-1, with 9 bases aligning to TRBD1. The CDR3 spans 15 residues. Trimming at V came to 5 bases and at J to 4 bases, leaving 6 bases not matched to a gene. Germline-derived CDR1 and CDR2 are MDHEN and SYDVKM. The DNA for the CDR3 is TGTGCCAGCAGTCCCATCGGACAGGGGTACAATGAGCAGTTCTTC. It yields the protein CASSPIGQGYNEQFF.

CDR3 amino acids: CAWSRGRNQETQYF. The CDR3 DNA reads TGTGCCTGGAGTAGGGGGCGGAATCAAGAGACCCAGTACTTC. V usage is TRBV30 and J usage is TRBJ2-5; 7 bases map to TRBD1. V lost 2 bases and J lost 2; bases outside the gene matches: 5. Germline loops: CDR1 GTSNPN, CDR2 SVGIG (reference sequence). The CDR3 is 14 amino acids.

The chain uses TRBV2 and TRBJ2-7; no definite D call. Trimming took off 7 bases at V and 5 bases at J, with 12 bases between the two ends. This CDR3 is built from 12 residues. Germline V lookup: CDR1 SNHLY, CDR2 FYNNEI. CDR3 region: CASILVRDEQYF. CDR3 sequence (DNA): TGTGCCAGCATATTGGTCCGGGACGAGCAGTACTTC.

The V gene is TRBV9, the J gene TRBJ2-7; tentative D call: TRBD1 (5 bases). The V end was cut by 0 bases, the J end by 0 bases, with 16 bases between. Germline-derived CDR1 and CDR2 are SGDLS and YYNGEE. This CDR3 has 17 amino acids. Here the CDR3 DNA reads TGTGCCAGCAGCGTAGCTTGGGGCTCCACAAGCTCCTACGAGCAGTACTTC. As protein: CASSVAWGSTSSYEQYF.

The J gene is TRBJ2-2, the V gene TRBV4-3; a possible D gene is TRBD1 (5 bases). CDR1 and CDR2 from the germline V gene are LGHNA and YSLEER. The V and J ends lost 1 base and 4 bases respectively, with 13 bases between them. The CDR3 is 16 residues long. Here the CDR3 reads CASSQGTRVLTGELFF. DNA for the CDR3: TGCGCCAGCAGCCAAGGGACCAGGGTCCTCACCGGGGAGCTGTTTTTT.

The chain couples TRBV28 to TRBJ2-3; 10 positions match TRBD2. Germline V CDR1 and CDR2: MDHEN, SYDVKM. The CDR3 extends over 15 amino acids. J gave up 2 bases and V 7 bases, and 6 bases lay outside the gene matches. This chain's CDR3 is CASNRLAGVTDTQYF. DNA of the CDR3: TGTGCCAGCAATAGGCTAGCGGGAGTCACAGATACGCAGTATTTT.

The genes are TRBV5-4 and TRBJ1-2, with TRBD1 matching over 9 bases. Per the germline V gene, CDR1 is SGHNT and CDR2 is YYREEE (reference sequence). The CDR3 has 14 residues. Losses at the gene ends were 7 bases for V and 2 bases for J; bases not matched to a gene: 6. CDR3 nucleotides: TGTGCCAGCCGTCTCGGACAGGGGAACTATGGCTACACCTTC. Protein sequence: CASRLGQGNYGYTF.

This chain connects TRBV5-1 to TRBJ2-7; weak D call: TRBD1 (6 bases). V lost 4 bases and J lost 4, with 9 bases in between. The V gene's germline CDR1 is SGHRS and CDR2 YFSETQ. This CDR3 spans 12 amino acids. This chain's CDR3 is CASSGQTYEQYF. The CDR3, as DNA: TGCGCCAGCAGCGGACAGACGTACGAGCAGTACTTC.

This clone was seen only once. V gene TRBV30 combines with J gene TRBJ1-2; D remains unclear. The CDR3 spans 13 residues. Deletions cut 2 bases from V and 3 bases from J, with 10 bases between. Germline V gives CDR1 GTSNPN, CDR2 SVGIG (reference sequence). The CDR3 DNA reads TGTGCCTGGAGTTTCGGACTTCACTATGGCTACACCTTC. The encoded protein is CAWSFGLHYGYTF.

This clone was seen only once. V and J are TRBV25-1 and TRBJ1-4; D gene ambiguous. V was pared by 2 bases and J by 5 bases, with 12 bases between. CDR1 and CDR2 (germline): MGHDK, SYGVNS. CDR3 size: 15 residues. CDR3 residues: CASSEEGTINEKLFF. The CDR3 DNA is TGTGCCAGCAGTGAAGAGGGCACAATCAATGAAAAACTGTTTTTT. Combining the CDR3 with reference TRBV25-1 and TRBJ1-4 gives the whole variable domain EADIYQTPRYLVIGTGKKITLECSQTMGHDKMYWYQQDPGMELHLIHYSYGVNSTEKGDLSSESTVSRIRTEHFPLTLESARPSHTSQYLCASSEEGTINEKLFFGSGTQLSVL.

The CDR3 region has the DNA TGTGCCAGCAGCTTAGGGACTAGCGGGAGCACAGATACGCAGTATTTT. Translating it yields CASSLGTSGSTDTQYF. V usage is TRBV11-3 and J usage is TRBJ2-3, with 11 bases matching TRBD2. J was trimmed by 0 bases and V by 1 base; bases with no gene match: 0. The CDR3 is 16 amino acids. In germline, CDR1 is SGHNT, CDR2 YENEEA.

This chain joins TRBV5-6 and TRBJ2-7; tentative D call: TRBD1 (6 bases). The CDR3 extends over 14 amino acids. The germline V and J ends were trimmed by 2 bases and 2 bases, with 11 bases remaining between them. The germline CDR1 and CDR2 sequences are SGHDT and YYEEEE. CDR3 sequence: CASSFLQGTYEQYF. CDR3 in DNA: TGTGCCAGCAGCTTCCTACAGGGCACCTACGAGCAGTACTTC.

This clone showed up just once. CDR3 in amino acids: CASSPRQANTEAFF. In DNA form, the CDR3 reads TGTGCCAGCTCACCACGGCAGGCGAACACTGAAGCTTTCTTT. The V gene is TRBV18, the J gene TRBJ1-1; D not resolved. The CDR3 runs to 14 residues. CDR1 is KGHSH, CDR2 LQKENI, per germline. V gave up 1 base and J gave up 1 base, with 7 bases separating them.

The V call is TRBV9, the J call TRBJ2-2; tentatively, D is TRBD2 (6 bases). V was shortened by 0 bases and J by 1 base, with 10 bases between the two germline ends. The germline V gene encodes CDR1 SGDLS and CDR2 YYNGEE. CDR3 length equals 16 residues. CDR3 DNA: TGTGCCAGCAGCGTAGGCGGTAGCGGGAACACCGGGGAGCTGTTTTTT. This gives the protein CASSVGGSGNTGELFF.

This sequence joins TRBV25-1 and TRBJ1-1; 9 bases align to TRBD1. With 3 bases clipped from V and 5 bases from J, the junction kept 4 bases outside the gene matches. The V gene's germline CDR1 is MGHDK and CDR2 SYGVNS. The CDR3 has 14 amino acids. The CDR3 DNA sequence: TGTGCCAGCAGTGATCCTGGGACAGGGACTGAAGCTTTCTTT. Translation gives CASSDPGTGTEAFF.

The rearrangement links TRBV5-4 to TRBJ2-2; 10 positions agree with TRBD2. The CDR3 is 16 residues long. CDR1 and CDR2 from the germline V gene are SGHNT and YYREEE (reference sequence). J was trimmed by 0 bases and V by 5 bases; bases with no gene match: 4. Here the CDR3 reads CASSPGLAANTGELFF. In nucleotides, the CDR3 is TGTGCCAGCAGTCCAGGACTAGCGGCGAACACCGGGGAGCTGTTTTTT. The variable domain in full, with the rest retrieved from reference TRBV5-4 and TRBJ2-2, is ETGVTQSPTHLIKTRGQQVTLRCSSQSGHNTVSWYQQALGQGPQFIFQYYREEENGRGNFPPRFSGLQFPNYSSELNVNALELDDSALYLCASSPGLAANTGELFFGEGSRLTVL.

J is TRBJ2-7 and V is TRBV7-2; the D gene is possibly TRBD2 (5 bases). Germline loops: CDR1 SGHTA, CDR2 FQGNSA. The CDR3 has 16 residues. V dropped 1 base and J dropped 0 bases, with 13 bases sitting between them. In DNA form, the CDR3 reads TGTGCCAGCAGCTTAGTAAGGAGCGGCAACTCCTACGAGCAGTACTTC. It is translated as CASSLVRSGNSYEQYF. Looking up the rest from reference TRBV7-2 and TRBJ2-7 gives the full variable domain: GAGVSQSPSNKVTEKGKDVELRCDPISGHTALYWYRQSLGQGLEFLIYFQGNSAPDKSGLPSDRFSAERTGGSVSTLTIQRTQQEDSAVYLCASSLVRSGNSYEQYFGPGTRLTVT.

The J gene is TRBJ2-5, the V gene TRBV14; TRBD2 might be the D (6 bases). Germline CDR1 reads SGHDN; CDR2 reads FVKESK. This CDR3 is 17 amino acids long. Between the trimmed V and J ends, which lost 3 bases and 0 bases, there was a span of 17 bases. The CDR3 reads CASSQGRWGGNQETQYF. CDR3 in DNA: TGTGCCAGCAGCCAGGGTCGTTGGGGCGGGAACCAAGAGACCCAGTACTTC. Complete variable domain (other parts from reference TRBV14 and TRBJ2-5): EAGVTQFPSHSVIEKGQTVTLRCDPISGHDNLYWYRRVMGKEIKFLLHFVKESKQDESGMPNNRFLAERTGGTYSTLKVQPAELEDSGVYFCASSQGRWGGNQETQYFGPGTRLLVL.